This TCR beta chain was captured in a study of PD-L1 blockade in urothelial cancer listed by TCRdb under 2017. Looking at the study overall: All patients started therapy around 2014 and received atezolizumab 1,200 mg intravenously every 3 weeks. About nine tenths of the roughly 30 patients were males with bladder-origin urothelial cancer, and 18 of 29 reported a prior smoking history. An ECOG performance status of 0 or 1 was recorded for the patients, and 0 to 3 prior chemotherapy regimens had been received by the patients. Blood samples were analyzed at 3 weeks after treatment start (second dose) and at 6 weeks after treatment start. Blood samples gave median yields of 141,255 T cells and some 80,000 unique TCRs, along with a median clonality of 0.080. The study, an exploratory multi-omic analysis, examined somatic, immune and clinical correlates of response to PD-L1 blockade with atezolizumab in urothelial cancer. TCR sequencing covered pretreatment tumor samples and matched, serially collected peripheral blood taken before and after atezolizumab treatment. Durable clinical benefit was defined as progression-free survival longer than 6 months, and TCR features were also tested against progression-free and overall survival. Whole exome sequencing and RNA sequencing of pretreatment tumors were performed alongside TCR sequencing in the same patients. Roughly 10 patients achieved durable clinical benefit and roughly 20 did not. Pretreatment blood TCR-seq was available for fewer than 30 patients, at least one posttreatment blood collection was obtained for about 24 patients, and tumor TCR-seq was available for about 24 patients.

For this clone: This clone's antigen is unknown. Base qualities are not recorded, but no much larger clone differs from it by a single base.

The cohort comprised fewer than 35 patients with locally advanced or metastatic urothelial carcinoma treated at Memorial Sloan Kettering on a trial protocol. Peripheral blood mononuclear cells were collected pretreatment and during treatment, with between 1 and 8 total time points per patient. The Qiagen DNeasy Blood extraction kit was used to purify genomic DNA from total PBMCs and from tumor samples. Collected pretreatment and during treatment, PBMCs were isolated and stored as previously described. Synthetic TCR analog templates were spiked into each PCR to estimate absolute template abundance from read counts. Using the immunoSEQ assay, TCRbeta CDR3 regions were amplified from genomic DNA with bias-controlled V and J gene primers. Sequencing of rearranged TCRbeta segments was done at approximately 20X coverage. In the paper's pipeline: Sequencing errors were corrected by clustering, and CDR3s were annotated against IMGT so that V, D and J genes could be assigned. Downstream analyses used only productive TCRbeta rearrangements and left out out-of-frame or stop-codon sequences. Clonality was computed as one minus Shannon entropy normalized by the log of the number of unique productive sequences. Clones differing between time points or between blood and tumor were identified using Fisher's exact test with Benjamini-Hochberg correction, with an adjusted p below 0.01 applied as the threshold. TCRdb took over this immuneACCESS table, retaining in-frame rearrangements with V and J assigned. Such tables are incomplete; in checked studies, under half of the missing clones stem from an unresolved V gene, and the remainder is unexplained. V and J calls and clone size are as listed in that table; D and trimming were resolved from the DNA. Counted in this sample were under 90,000 clones; 90% of them appeared once. In total, the top ten clones hold over 8.5% of the sample.

V was cut back by 1 base and J by 7 bases, leaving a gap of 17 bases between them. Its CDR3 holds 16 amino acids, cysteine through phenylalanine. Here the CDR3 DNA is all that survives: 48 bases in frame from base 1. The germline V gene yields MGHRA for CDR1 and YSYEKL for CDR2. Results and caveats for the whole study, not just this receptor: A pretreatment peripheral blood TCR clonality below the median was linked to improved progression-free and overall survival. Because the sample size was small (n ≈ 27) and many of the analyses were exploratory, the results are meant to be hypothesis-generating. Patients with durable benefit showed greater expansion of tumor-associated TCR clones in peripheral blood 3 weeks after starting treatment (n ≈ 21, p = 0.022).

Recombination connected TRBV4-1 to TRBJ1-3, with the D gene uncertain. This TCR came from a man aged 55 to 70 with urothelial cancer. Sequencing was performed on PBMCs, taken around atezolizumab (anti-PD-L1) treatment. The CDR3: CASSQGIDKPWNTIYF. The nucleotide sequence is given as TGCGCCAGCAGCCAAGGTATCGACAAGCCGTGGAACACCATATATTTT.